These T cell receptor beta chains were read from a single sample in a study of T cells after posttransplantation cyclophosphamide. Clones were read by immunoSEQ multiplex PCR, and TCRdb kept only the in-frame ones, dropping some. The table shows 15,000 to 20,000 clones, with roughly nine tenths occurring only once. Sequenced material: CD4+ T cells sorted from blood, taken after allogeneic stem cell transplant with posttransplant cyclophosphamide. The receptor set was obtained from a male patient aged 55 to 70 who received an allogeneic stem cell transplant from a related donor and was CMV-positive. Some T cells may trace back to the graft donor. The CDR3 runs from the conserved cysteine through the conserved F or W. Each record gives: J gene, clone size, D gene, V gene, CDR3 protein, CDR3 DNA. The D gene is left open where the match is weak. Expanded clones get a size class; other rows say once, few or many, or leave the size out.

TRBJ2-2 | - | - | TRBV5-1 | CASSPPEVTTGELFF | TGCGCCAGCAGCCCCCCAGAGGTGACCACCGGGGAGCTGTTTTTT
TRBJ1-1 | - | - | TRBV19 | CASSANRDTKNTEAFF | TGTGCCAGTAGCGCCAACCGGGACACCAAGAACACTGAAGCTTTCTTT
TRBJ2-1 | - | TRBD2 | TRBV9 | CASSAPLSGSSYNEQFF | TGTGCCAGCAGCGCTCCCCTGAGCGGGAGCTCCTACAATGAGCAGTTCTTC
TRBJ1-1 | - | - | TRBV11-1 | CASSLAAPGGSSSEAFF | TGTGCCAGCAGCTTAGCGGCCCCAGGCGGTTCTAGCTCTGAAGCTTTCTTT
TRBJ2-5 | - | TRBD2 | TRBV5-4 | CASSLTLAGGGGETQYF | TGTGCCAGCAGCTTGACGCTAGCGGGGGGGGGCGGGGAGACCCAGTACTTC
TRBJ1-1 | - | - | TRBV28 | CASSTQGLTFF | TGTGCCAGCAGTACTCAGGGGTTGACTTTCTTT
TRBJ2-7 | - | TRBD1 | TRBV5-1 | CASSFGTGNEQYF | TGCGCCAGCAGCTTTGGGACAGGGAACGAGCAGTACTTC
TRBJ1-6 | - | TRBD1 | TRBV7-9 | CASSLEGQGNSPLHF | TGTGCCAGCAGCTTAGAGGGACAGGGAAATTCACCCCTCCACTTT
TRBJ2-7 | few | TRBD1 | TRBV4-2 | CASSQDWVQGQGYEQYF | TGTGCCAGCAGCCAAGATTGGGTACAGGGGCAGGGCTACGAGCAGTACTTC
TRBJ2-3 | - | TRBD1 | TRBV19 | CASDRGGTDTQYF | TGTGCCAGCGACAGGGGGGGGACAGATACGCAGTATTTT
TRBJ1-3 | once | - | TRBV7-6 | CASSLVSSGNTIYF | TGTGCCAGCAGCTTAGTATCCTCTGGAAACACCATATATTTT
TRBJ2-1 | - | - | TRBV27 | CASSPNIRDNEQFF | TGTGCCAGCAGTCCAAACATCAGGGACAATGAGCAGTTCTTC
TRBJ2-1 | - | TRBD1 | TRBV7-8 | CASKGQGLGSYNEQFF | TGTGCCAGCAAGGGACAGGGTCTGGGCTCCTACAATGAGCAGTTCTTC
TRBJ2-5 | - | TRBD2 | TRBV5-4 | CASSSPASGGVIETQYF | TGTGCCAGCAGCTCCCCGGCTAGCGGGGGAGTTATCGAGACCCAGTACTTC